This T cell receptor (beta chain) appears in the sequencing data of a study of cytomegalovirus exposure and HLA in healthy donors. Study conclusions and caveats: Across all donors, roughly uniform sequencing depth was an assumption of the presence/absence analyses. An analysis done earlier found most TCR beta V segments productive about 87% or about 30% of the time. Clonal expansion, a later analysis showed, was greater in HLA-associated TCR beta chains than in equally common others. In a later analysis, at a false discovery rate of 0.05, over 15,000 TCR beta sequences matched HLA alleles.

Points on this clone: Its antigen is still unknown.

Primers included in the PCR were 60 Vbeta and 13 Jbeta primers. Generated by immunoSEQ multiplex PCR, the TCRdb table keeps only in-frame clones and is missing some. Of about 110,000 clones detected, 55% to 65% appear once; the ten largest clones hold over 3.5%. Germline loops: CDR1 MGHRA, CDR2 YSYEKL. The CDR3 consists of 15 residues. The V and J ends lost 2 bases and 3 bases respectively, with 13 bases between them. Sequenced material: PBMCs. The receptor's source is a man in his thirties or forties in good health and CMV-seropositive. V usage is TRBV4-1 and J usage is TRBJ2-5; D possibly corresponds to TRBD1 (6 bases). As DNA, the CDR3 is TGCGCCAGCAGCCAACTAATGGGGGCTGAAGAGACCCAGTACTTC. Its protein product is CASSQLMGAEETQYF.